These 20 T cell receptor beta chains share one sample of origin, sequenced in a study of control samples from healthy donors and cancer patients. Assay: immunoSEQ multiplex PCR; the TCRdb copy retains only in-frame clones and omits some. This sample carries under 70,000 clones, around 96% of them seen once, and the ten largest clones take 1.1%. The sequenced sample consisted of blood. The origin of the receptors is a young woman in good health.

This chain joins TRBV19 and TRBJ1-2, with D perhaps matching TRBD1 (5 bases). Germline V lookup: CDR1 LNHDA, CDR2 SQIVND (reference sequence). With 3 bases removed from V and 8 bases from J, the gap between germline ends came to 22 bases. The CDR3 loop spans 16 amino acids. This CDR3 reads CASSILTAGSAGGYTF. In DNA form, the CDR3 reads TGTGCCAGTAGTATCCTGACAGCTGGCTCGGCTGGAGGCTACACCTTC.

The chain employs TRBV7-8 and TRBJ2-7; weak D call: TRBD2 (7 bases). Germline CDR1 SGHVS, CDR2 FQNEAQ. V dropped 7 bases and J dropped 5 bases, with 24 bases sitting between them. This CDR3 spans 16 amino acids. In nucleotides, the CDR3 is TGTGCCAGCATCTCCCAAAGGGGGGGGGCGAAGCACGAGCAGTACTTC. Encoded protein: CASISQRGGAKHEQYF.

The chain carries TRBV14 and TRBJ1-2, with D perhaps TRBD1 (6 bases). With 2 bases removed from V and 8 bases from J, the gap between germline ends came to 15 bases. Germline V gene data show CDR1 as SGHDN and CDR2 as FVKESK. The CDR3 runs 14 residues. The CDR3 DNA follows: TGTGCCAGCAGCCAAAATCGAAACAGGGTGGGCTACACCTTC. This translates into CASSQNRNRVGYTF.

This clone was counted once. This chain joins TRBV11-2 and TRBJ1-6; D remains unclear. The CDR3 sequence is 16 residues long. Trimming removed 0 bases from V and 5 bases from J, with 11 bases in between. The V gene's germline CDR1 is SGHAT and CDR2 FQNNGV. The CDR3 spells CASSLDGGFHNSPLHF. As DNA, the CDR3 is TGTGCCAGCAGCTTAGATGGTGGATTTCATAATTCACCCCTCCACTTT.

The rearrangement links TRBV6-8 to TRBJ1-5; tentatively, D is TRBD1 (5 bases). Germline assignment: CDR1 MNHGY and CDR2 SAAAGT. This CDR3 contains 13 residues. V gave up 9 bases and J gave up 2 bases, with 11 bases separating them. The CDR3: CARSVGGNQPQHF. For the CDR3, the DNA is TGTGCCAGATCGGTGGGGGGCAATCAGCCCCAGCATTTT.

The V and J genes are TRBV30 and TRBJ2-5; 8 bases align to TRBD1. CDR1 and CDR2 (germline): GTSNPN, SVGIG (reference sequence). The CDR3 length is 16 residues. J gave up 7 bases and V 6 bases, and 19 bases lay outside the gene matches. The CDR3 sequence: CACNKDRVSLVGTQYF. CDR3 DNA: TGTGCCTGTAACAAGGACAGGGTTTCTTTGGTGGGGACCCAGTACTTC.

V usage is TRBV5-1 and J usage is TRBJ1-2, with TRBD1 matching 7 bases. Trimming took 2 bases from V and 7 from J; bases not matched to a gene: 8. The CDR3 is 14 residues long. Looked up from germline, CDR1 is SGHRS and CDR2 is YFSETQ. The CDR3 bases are TGCGCCAGCAGCTTAATGGACAGGTCGGGTGGCTACACCTTC. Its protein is CASSLMDRSGGYTF.

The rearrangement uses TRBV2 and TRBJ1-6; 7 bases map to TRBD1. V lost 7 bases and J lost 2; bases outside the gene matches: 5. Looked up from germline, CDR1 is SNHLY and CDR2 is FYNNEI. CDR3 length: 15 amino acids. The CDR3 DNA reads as TGTGCCAGCATACCCGACAGGGCCTATAATTCACCCCTCCACTTT. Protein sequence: CASIPDRAYNSPLHF.

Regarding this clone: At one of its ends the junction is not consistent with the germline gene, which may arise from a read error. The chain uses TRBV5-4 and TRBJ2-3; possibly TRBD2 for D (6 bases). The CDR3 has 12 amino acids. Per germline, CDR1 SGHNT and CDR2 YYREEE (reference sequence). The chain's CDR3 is CASSSLGTHPVF. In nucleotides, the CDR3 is TGTGCCAGCAGCTCCCTCGGGACTCATCCAGTGTTT.

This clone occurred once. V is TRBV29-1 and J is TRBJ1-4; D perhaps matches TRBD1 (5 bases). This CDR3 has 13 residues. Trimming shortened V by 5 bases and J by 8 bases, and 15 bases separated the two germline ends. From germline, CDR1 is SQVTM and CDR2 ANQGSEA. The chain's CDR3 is CSVKGQGSEKLFF. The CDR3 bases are TGCAGCGTTAAAGGTCAGGGCTCCGAAAAACTGTTTTTT.

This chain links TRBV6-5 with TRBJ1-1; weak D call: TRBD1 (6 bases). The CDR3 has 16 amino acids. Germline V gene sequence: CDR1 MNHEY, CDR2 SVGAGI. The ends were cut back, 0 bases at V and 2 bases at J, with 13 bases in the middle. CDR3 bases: TGTGCCAGCAGTTACTCTATCTGGGGGCAAAACACTGAAGCTTTCTTT. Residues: CASSYSIWGQNTEAFF.

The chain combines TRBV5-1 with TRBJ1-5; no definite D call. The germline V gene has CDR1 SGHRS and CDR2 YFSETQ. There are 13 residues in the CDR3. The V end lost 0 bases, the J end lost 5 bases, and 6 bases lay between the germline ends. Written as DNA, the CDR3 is TGCGCCAGCAGCTTGGACCCGCATCAGCCCCAGCATTTT. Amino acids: CASSLDPHQPQHF.

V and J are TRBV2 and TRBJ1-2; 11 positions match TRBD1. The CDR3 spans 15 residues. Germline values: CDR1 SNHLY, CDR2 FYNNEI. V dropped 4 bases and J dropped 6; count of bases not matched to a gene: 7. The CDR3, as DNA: TGTGCCAGCAGTGCGGACAGGGGGCGCTTTGATGGCTACACCTTC. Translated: CASSADRGRFDGYTF.

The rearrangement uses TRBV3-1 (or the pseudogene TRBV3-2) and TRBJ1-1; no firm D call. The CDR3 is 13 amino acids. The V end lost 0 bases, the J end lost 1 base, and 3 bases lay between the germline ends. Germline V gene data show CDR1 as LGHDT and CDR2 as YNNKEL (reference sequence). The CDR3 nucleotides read TGTGCCAGCAGCCAAGACAGGAACACTGAAGCTTTCTTT. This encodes CASSQDRNTEAFF.

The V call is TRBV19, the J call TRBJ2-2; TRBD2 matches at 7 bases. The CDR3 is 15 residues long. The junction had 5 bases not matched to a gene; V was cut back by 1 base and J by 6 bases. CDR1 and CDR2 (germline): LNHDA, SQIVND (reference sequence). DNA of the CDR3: TGTGCCAGTAGTATAGGACTAGCTCCCCCCGGGGAGCTGTTTTTT. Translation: CASSIGLAPPGELFF.

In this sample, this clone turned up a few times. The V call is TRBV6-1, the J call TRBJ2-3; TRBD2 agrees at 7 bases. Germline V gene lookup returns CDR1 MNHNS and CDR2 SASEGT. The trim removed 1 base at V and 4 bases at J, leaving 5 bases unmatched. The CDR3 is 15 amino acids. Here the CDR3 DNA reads TGTGCCAGCAGTGAAGTCGAAGGGAGGGCAGATACGCAGTATTTT. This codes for CASSEVEGRADTQYF.

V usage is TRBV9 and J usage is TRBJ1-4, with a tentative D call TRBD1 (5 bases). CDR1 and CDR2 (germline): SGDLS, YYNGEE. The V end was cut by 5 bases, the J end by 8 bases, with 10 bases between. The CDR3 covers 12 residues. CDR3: CASRGVGEKLFF. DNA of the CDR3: TGTGCCAGCAGAGGGGTGGGAGAAAAACTGTTTTTT.

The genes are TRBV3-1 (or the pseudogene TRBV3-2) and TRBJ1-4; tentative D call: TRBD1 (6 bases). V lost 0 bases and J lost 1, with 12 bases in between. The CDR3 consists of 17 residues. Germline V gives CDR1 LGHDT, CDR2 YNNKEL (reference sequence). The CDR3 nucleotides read TGTGCCAGCAGCCAAGACAGGGGATGGGGAACTAATGAAAAACTGTTTTTT. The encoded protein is CASSQDRGWGTNEKLFF.

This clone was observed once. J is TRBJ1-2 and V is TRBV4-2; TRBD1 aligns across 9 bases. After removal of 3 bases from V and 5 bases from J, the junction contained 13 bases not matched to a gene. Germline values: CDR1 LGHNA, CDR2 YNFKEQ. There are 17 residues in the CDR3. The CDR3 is CASSHLSSGQGSYGYTF. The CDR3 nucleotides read TGTGCCAGCAGCCATTTATCGAGCGGACAGGGGTCTTATGGCTACACCTTC.

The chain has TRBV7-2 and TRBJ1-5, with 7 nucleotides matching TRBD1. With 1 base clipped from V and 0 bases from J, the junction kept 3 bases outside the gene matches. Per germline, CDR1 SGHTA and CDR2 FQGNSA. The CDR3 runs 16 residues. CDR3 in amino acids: CASSLVGTDSNQPQHF. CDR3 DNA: TGTGCCAGCAGCTTAGTTGGGACAGATAGCAATCAGCCCCAGCATTTT.